These T cell receptor beta chains were read from a single sample in a study of cytomegalovirus exposure and HLA in healthy donors. Libraries were prepared by immunoSEQ multiplex PCR; TCRdb keeps only in-frame clonotypes and omits some of them. The sample includes about 200,000 clones, roughly 87% of them seen just once. The sequencing input was PBMCs. The receptors originated from a man aged 35-49 years in good health and CMV-seropositive. The CDR3 runs from the conserved cysteine through the conserved F or W. D genes are given only for firm matches. Part of the rows lack a size; the others show once, few, many or a class for expanded clones.

TRBD1 | TRBJ2-1 | TRBV10-3 | NA | TGTGCCATCAGTGAGTCGCTCAGGACAGGGGCCAATGAGCAGTTCTTC | CAISESLRTGANEQFF
TRBD1 | TRBJ1-4 | TRBV27 | NA | TGTGCCAGCAGGGGACAGAGGAACTATAGGGAAAAACTGTTTTTT | CASRGQRNYREKLFF
TRBD2 | TRBJ2-3 | TRBV7-3 | NA | TGTGCCAGCAGCTTAAGGCTAGCGGGTGGAAGCACAGATACGCAGTATTTT | CASSLRLAGGSTDTQYF
TRBD2 | TRBJ2-5 | TRBV7-7 | NA | TGTGCTAGCAGACCGGGACTAGCGGGTCAAGAGACCCAGTACTTC | CASRPGLAGQETQYF
NA | TRBJ2-5 | TRBV5-6 | NA | TGTGCCAGCAGCTTGGCCGGTGATAGCGGAGTGGAGACCCAGTACTTC | CASSLAGDSGVETQYF
TRBD1 | TRBJ1-5 | TRBV6-6 | once | TGTGCCAGCAGTCCCGACAGGGCTAACCAGCCCCAGCATTTT | CASSPDRANQPQHF
TRBD2 | TRBJ2-5 | TRBV7-9 | NA | TGTGCCAGCAGCCTGATTAGCGGGAGGGTAGGGACCCAGTACTTC | CASSLISGRVGTQYF
NA | TRBJ2-7 | TRBV25-1 | few | TGTGCCAGCAGTGAACCCGGGAGCTCCTACGAGCAGTACTTC | CASSEPGSSYEQYF
NA | TRBJ2-7 | TRBV4-2 | NA | TGTGCCAGCAGCCAAGGGCCTGGGAAGGGAGTCTACGAGCAGTACTTC | CASSQGPGKGVYEQYF
TRBD1 | TRBJ2-1 | TRBV6-1 | NA | TGTGCCAGCAGCCCACGGGACAGGTCCTACAATGAGCAGTTCTTC | CASSPRDRSYNEQFF
NA | TRBJ2-5 | TRBV11-2 | once | TGTGCCAGCGGGCCCGGGAACGGAGGGGTAGAGACCCAGTACTTC | CASGPGNGGVETQYF
NA | TRBJ2-2 | TRBV5-4 | few | TGTGCCAGCAGCTCCGGACAGAGGAACACCGGGGAGCTGTTTTTT | CASSSGQRNTGELFF
TRBD2 | TRBJ2-7 | TRBV11-2 | NA | TGTGCCAGCAGCTTATCAGCGGGAGGATTTTCCTACGAGCAGTACTTC | CASSLSAGGFSYEQYF
NA | TRBJ1-2 | TRBV15 | NA | TGTGCCACCAGCAGAGATCGGGACAAGACTAACTATGGCTACACCTTC | CATSRDRDKTNYGYTF
TRBD2 | TRBJ2-1 | TRBV9 | NA | TGTGCCAGCAGCATACAGGGGACTAGCGGGCTCAATGAGCAGTTCTTC | CASSIQGTSGLNEQFF
TRBD2 | TRBJ2-5 | TRBV5-4 | few | TGTGCCAGCAGCTTAGGAGCGGGAAAAGAGACCCAGTACTTC | CASSLGAGKETQYF
NA | TRBJ2-3 | TRBV29-1 | NA | TGCAGCGTTGAAAGAGATACAGATACGCAGTATTTT | CSVERDTDTQYF
TRBD1 | TRBJ1-2 | TRBV2 | once | TGTGCCAGCAGAAGGGACAGGGCACGGGGGATCTATGGCTACACCTTC | CASRRDRARGIYGYTF
TRBD2 | TRBJ2-3 | TRBV9 | once | TGTGCCAGCAGCCAGGCGGCGGGAGAAGATACGCAGTATTTT | CASSQAAGEDTQYF
TRBD1 | TRBJ1-2 | TRBV19 | NA | TGTGCCAGTAGTATAAGTGGGACAGGGGCCTATGGCTACACCTTC | CASSISGTGAYGYTF
TRBD2 | TRBJ2-5 | TRBV6-5 | NA | TGTGCCAGCAGTTGGGGACTAGCGGGAGGACAAGAGACCCAGTACTTC | CASSWGLAGGQETQYF
TRBD2 | TRBJ2-3 | TRBV5-6 | once | TGTGCCAGCAGCTTGGTTGTAGCGGGAGTGTGGGATACGCAGTATTTT | CASSLVVAGVWDTQYF
TRBD1 | TRBJ1-5 | TRBV30 | NA | TGTGCCTGGAGTCCGACAGGGGGCTTTCAGCCCCAGCATTTT | CAWSPTGGFQPQHF
NA | TRBJ1-2 | TRBV6-6 | NA | TGTGCCAGCAGTTATACCCAGGGGCTCTTAGATTATGGCTACACCTTC | CASSYTQGLLDYGYTF
NA | TRBJ2-7 | TRBV29-1 | NA | TGCAGCGTTGTTTCTAATGGCGGCGAGCAGTACTTC | CSVVSNGGEQYF
NA | TRBJ1-2 | TRBV4-2 | NA | TGTGCCAGCAGCCAAGAACGAGCCTCTAACTATGGCTACACCTTC | CASSQERASNYGYTF
TRBD1 | TRBJ1-1 | TRBV6-5 | NA | TGTGCCAGCAGAATCGACAGGGGGATGAGTGAAGCTTTCTTT | CASRIDRGMSEAFF
TRBD2 | TRBJ2-3 | TRBV27 | NA | TGTGCCAGCAGTTCATTAGCGGGAGTTCAAGATACGCAGTATTTT | CASSSLAGVQDTQYF
TRBD1 | TRBJ1-2 | TRBV19 | NA | TGTGCCAGTAGTATAGATCGGGGACAGGGGCCTTTAAGCTACACCTTC | CASSIDRGQGPLSYTF
NA | TRBJ1-4 | TRBV4-2 | NA | TGTGCCAGCAGCCTACAGGGAAGCGGCTGGAATGAAAAACTGTTTTTT | CASSLQGSGWNEKLFF
NA | TRBJ1-4 | TRBV15 | NA | TGTGCCACCAGCAACCGGGAGGATGAAAAACTGTTTTTT | CATSNREDEKLFF
TRBD1 | TRBJ2-7 | TRBV27 | NA | TGTGCCAGCAGTCCCTACCGGACAGGACGATCCTCCTACGAGCAGTACTTC | CASSPYRTGRSSYEQYF